The 7 T cell receptor beta chains in this list originate from one sample, sequenced in a study of cytomegalovirus exposure and HLA in healthy donors (dated by TCRdb to the late 2010s). Receptors were amplified or captured by the immunoSEQ multiplex PCR assay. For the multiplex PCR, a mixture combining 60 forward primers for TCR Vbeta segments and 13 reverse primers for TCR Jbeta segments was used. TCRdb took this table from immuneACCESS and kept in-frame rearrangements with V and J called. Such tables lack part of the clones; where checked against another copy, unresolved V genes explain under half of the gap, and the rest is unexplained. In this sample's table one finds about 74,000 clones. Together, the top ten hold around 7.5% of the sample. The source material was PBMCs. These receptors were taken from a female donor in good health and CMV-seropositive.

The gene calls are TRBV28 and TRBJ2-5, with TRBD1 matching 10 bases. J lost 2 bases, V lost 3 bases, and 3 bases had no gene match. The germline V gene has CDR1 MDHEN and CDR2 SYDVKM. The CDR3 is 15 amino acids. The CDR3 DNA reads TGTGCCAGCAGTTTGACAGGGGGCTATCAAGAGACCCAGTACTTC. Translating it yields CASSLTGGYQETQYF.

The genes are TRBV2 and TRBJ1-2; D unresolved. Germline V gene sequence: CDR1 SNHLY, CDR2 FYNNEI. V was clipped by 3 bases and J by 4 bases, with 12 bases between them. This CDR3 contains 14 residues. CDR3 loop: CASSEVSASYGYTF. CDR3 bases: TGTGCCAGCAGTGAGGTCAGTGCCTCCTATGGCTACACCTTC.

V is TRBV20-1 and J is TRBJ2-3; D is unclear. The CDR3 contains 10 residues. The V and J ends lost 6 bases and 5 bases respectively, with 6 bases between them. Germline CDR1 reads DFQATT; CDR2 reads SNEGSKA (reference sequence). Here the CDR3 DNA reads TGCAGTGCCTCCTTAGATACGCAGTATTTT. It specifies CSASLDTQYF.

The chain employs TRBV30 and TRBJ1-2; D remains ambiguous. The CDR3 runs 14 residues. V lost 0 bases to trimming and J lost 8 bases, with 16 bases between them. CDR1 is GTSNPN and CDR2 is SVGIG in the germline V gene (reference sequence). CDR3 nucleotide sequence: TGTGCCTGGAGTGTGACGGCGGCAGGAGGAGGCTACACCTTC. It specifies CAWSVTAAGGGYTF.

The gene calls are TRBV19 and TRBJ2-7, with D perhaps TRBD1 (5 bases). The germline gives CDR1 LNHDA, CDR2 SQIVND (reference sequence). The CDR3 sequence is 15 residues long. V lost 1 base and J 5 bases, leaving 15 bases between the germline ends. CDR3 sequence (DNA): TGTGCCAGTAGTATAGGGGCAGGGTATGTAGACGAGCAGTACTTC. It codes for CASSIGAGYVDEQYF.

The rearrangement joins TRBV5-1 to TRBJ1-1; 7 bases map to TRBD1. There are 14 residues in the CDR3. V was pared by 5 bases and J by 4 bases, with 8 bases of the junction left unmatched. Germline V lookup: CDR1 SGHRS, CDR2 YFSETQ. This CDR3 is CASRNGQVATEAFF. The CDR3 nucleotides are TGCGCCAGCAGAAACGGACAGGTTGCCACTGAAGCTTTCTTT.

V and J are TRBV27 and TRBJ1-6; no clear D. CDR1 is MNHEY and CDR2 is SMNVEV in the germline V gene (reference sequence). The CDR3 runs 15 residues. V lost 3 bases, J lost 7 bases, and 13 bases lay in between. The DNA for the CDR3 is TGTGCCAGCAGTTTGAGGGAAAAGATGAATTCACCCCTCCACTTT. Its translation: CASSLREKMNSPLHF.